This TCR beta chain is from a study of cytomegalovirus exposure and HLA in healthy donors. Germline-derived CDR1 and CDR2 are LNHDA and SQIVND (reference sequence). V shed 5 bases, J shed 3 bases, and the junction held 7 bases outside the gene matches. This CDR3 region has 15 residues. PCR involved 60 Vbeta and 13 Jbeta primers. The assay was immunoSEQ multiplex PCR, and TCRdb's table has in-frame clones only and misses some. The table includes about 86,000 clones, roughly 78% detected once. The clonotype comes from a male donor in good health and CMV-seropositive. The chain is built from TRBV19 and TRBJ2-1; 7 bases are shared with TRBD2. The sample consisted of PBMCs. CDR3 DNA sequence: TGTGCCAGTAGTGCTGCTAGCGGATACTACAATGAGCAGTTCTTC. Translation: CASSAASGYYNEQFF.